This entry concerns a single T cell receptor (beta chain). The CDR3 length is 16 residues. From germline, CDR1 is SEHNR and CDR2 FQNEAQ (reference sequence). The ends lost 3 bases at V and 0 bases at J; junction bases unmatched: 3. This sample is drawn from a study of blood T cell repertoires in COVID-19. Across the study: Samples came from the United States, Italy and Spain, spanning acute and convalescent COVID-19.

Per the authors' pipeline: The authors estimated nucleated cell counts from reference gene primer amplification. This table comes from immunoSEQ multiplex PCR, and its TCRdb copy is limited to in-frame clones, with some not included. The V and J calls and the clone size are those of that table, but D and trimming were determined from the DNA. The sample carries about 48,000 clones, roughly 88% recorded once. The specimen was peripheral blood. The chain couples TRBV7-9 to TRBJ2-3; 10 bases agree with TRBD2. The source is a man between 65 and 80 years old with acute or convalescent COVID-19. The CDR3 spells CASSFGLADSTDTQYF. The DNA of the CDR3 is TGTGCCAGCAGCTTCGGACTAGCGGATAGCACAGATACGCAGTATTTT.